The clone carrying this T cell receptor beta chain was observed a handful of times. Antigen specificity is unknown. Each gene name is a mouse one. The read finishes 4 residues shy of the CDR3 end, and the germline J gene is used to complete it. This entry is derived from a study of CD8+ T cells in alopecia areata. Study context: Female C3H/HeJ mice aged about 6-11 weeks received skin from spontaneously alopecic C3H/HeJ graft donors aged about 6-12 months.

RNA extraction and reverse transcription yielded cDNA as sequencing template. Only in-frame clones appear in the TCRdb table, and some are missing; sequencing was by immunoSEQ multiplex PCR. The profile covers 290,000 or so clones, none occurring a single time. Sorting of pooled cutaneous lymph node cells was based on CD4, CD8alpha, NKG2D, NKG2ACE and other markers. Unmatched junction bases numbered 5, after V lost 4 bases and J lost 1 base. CDR1 is LGHNA and CDR2 is YNLKQL in the germline V gene (reference sequence). This CDR3 has 15 residues. General study points: Shared TCR sequences were less clear between patients than in mice, possibly partly from HLA diversity.

The sequence derives from a C3H/HeJ mouse with alopecia areata. Mice of this strain are of MHC haplotype H2-k. What was sequenced was CD4+ T cells sorted from a lymph node. V usage is TRBV5 and J usage is TRBJ1-1, with 8 nucleotides matching TRBD1. CDR3 protein: CASSPTGDGNTEVFF. The sequenced CDR3 bases are TGTGCCAGCAGCCCGACAGGGGATGGGAACACA.